This T cell receptor beta chain stems from a study of neoadjuvant anti-PD-1 for oral cavity cancer. Study overall: Patients without progression received a fourth nivolumab dose around day 43, then surgical resection on days 50-56.

Stage II-IVA oral cavity squamous cell carcinoma was new and untreated by systemic or radiation therapy. Analysis of PBMCs was direct, with no culture step. Only in-frame clones appear in the TCRdb table, and some are missing; sequencing was by immunoSEQ multiplex PCR. The repertoire holds about 81,000 clones, with about 80% as singletons. Germline-derived CDR1 and CDR2 are MNHNS and SASEGT. This CDR3 spans 15 amino acids. V was clipped by 7 bases and J by 1 base; unmatched bases: 5. In regard to this clone: Its antigen is undetermined.

Findings and limits, study-wide: Post-nivolumab, blood T cell clonality was significantly elevated in non-responders.

Source: PBMCs, taken before nivolumab (anti-PD-1) treatment. This clonotype originated in a person between 40 and 85 years old with oral cavity squamous cell carcinoma. The chain employs TRBV6-1 and TRBJ2-3, with 10 nucleotides matching TRBD2. The DNA of the CDR3 is TGTGCCAGCACCCCCACTAGCGGGGGCACAGATACGCAGTATTTT. Translated, it gives CASTPTSGGTDTQYF.